The count of the clone carrying this T cell receptor (beta chain) is one. In the authors' methods: Scientists estimated how many nucleated cells there were by amplifying reference gene primers. Sequenced by immunoSEQ multiplex PCR; TCRdb stores in-frame clones only, minus some. Clonal size and the V and J genes are those of that table, whereas D and trimming came from the DNA. The table has about 270,000 clones, about 89% seen once. The CDR3 runs to 14 residues. Trimming stripped 4 bases from V and 2 bases from J, with 10 bases between. Germline loops: CDR1 SGHTA, CDR2 FQGTGA. The data are from a study of blood T cell repertoires in COVID-19. Study-level background: From the United States, Italy and Spain came samples of acute and convalescent COVID-19. T cells, B-cell-depleted T cells, or PBMCs provided the cDNA or gDNA that served as material.

The source is a man aged 35-49 years with active or convalescent COVID-19. The J gene is TRBJ2-3, the V gene TRBV7-3; no reliable D call. Sequencing used peripheral blood. CDR3 region: CASSSTGPTDTQYF. The CDR3 DNA reads TGTGCCAGCAGCTCCACGGGTCCCACAGATACGCAGTATTTT.